This T cell receptor (beta chain) came from a study of blood T cell repertoires in COVID-19. V shed 0 bases, J shed 2 bases, and the junction held 6 bases outside the gene matches. There are 16 residues in the CDR3. Germline lookup yields CDR1 MNHEY and CDR2 SVGAGI. In the authors' methods: Estimated nucleated cell counts came from reference gene primer amplification. TCRdb keeps only in-frame clones here, not all; method: immunoSEQ multiplex PCR. That table is the source of V, J and clone size, and D and trimming were worked out from the DNA. The sample lists some 190,000 clones, approximately 90% occurring once.

Sequenced input: peripheral blood. The receptor's source is a woman in her 40s who had recovered from COVID-19. The V and J genes are TRBV6-5 and TRBJ1-2; 7 positions match TRBD1. CDR3 protein: CASSYSLGGANYGYTF. The CDR3 DNA follows: TGTGCCAGCAGTTACTCCCTAGGGGGCGCGAACTATGGCTACACCTTC.